This paragraph reports one T cell receptor beta chain. The PCR used 60 Vbeta and 13 Jbeta primers. Measured with immunoSEQ multiplex PCR; TCRdb has only the in-frame clones, and not every one. The repertoire holds around 300,000 clones, with approximately 90% as singletons. The data were obtained in a study of cytomegalovirus exposure and HLA in healthy donors. CDR1 SGHNT and CDR2 YYREEE come from the germline V gene (reference sequence). V lost 4 bases and J 1 base, leaving 9 bases between the germline ends. This CDR3 has 13 residues. Sequencing was carried out using PBMCs. The receptor was derived from a woman under 30 in good health and CMV-seronegative. The rearrangement joins TRBV5-4 to TRBJ2-7, with TRBD2 as a possible D gene (5 bases). The CDR3: CASSASGSYEQYF. DNA for the CDR3: TGTGCCAGCAGCGCCAGCGGATCCTACGAGCAGTACTTC. The full variable domain, rest sourced from reference TRBV5-4 and TRBJ2-7, is ETGVTQSPTHLIKTRGQQVTLRCSSQSGHNTVSWYQQALGQGPQFIFQYYREEENGRGNFPPRFSGLQFPNYSSELNVNALELDDSALYLCASSASGSYEQYFGPGTRLTVT.